This TCR beta chain was identified in a study of T cell responses to AZD1222 COVID-19 vaccine. Produced via immunoSEQ multiplex PCR; TCRdb's table is partial and in-frame only. Among roughly 180,000 clones listed, approximately 91% were seen once. This CDR3 spans 18 amino acids. Germline V lookup: CDR1 SGHNT, CDR2 YYREEE (reference sequence). V dropped 4 bases and J dropped 1; count of bases not matched to a gene: 7. The sequence came from an adult who received the AZD1222 COVID-19 vaccine. This sequence joins TRBV5-4 and TRBJ2-2, with 13 bases matching TRBD2. The source was peripheral blood, collected 28 days after the second AZD1222 dose. As DNA, the CDR3 is TGTGCCAGCAGCGGAGGGACTAGCGGGATGGGGAACACCGGGGAGCTGTTTTTT. Translation: CASSGGTSGMGNTGELFF.